This TCR beta chain was identified during a study of blood T cell repertoires in COVID-19. Study-wide background: Collection of acute and convalescent COVID-19 samples took place in the United States, Italy and Spain. PBMCs, B-cell-depleted T cells, or T cells were the source of the cDNA or gDNA that made up the material.

The length of the CDR3 is 15 residues. Per the germline V gene, CDR1 is MNHEY and CDR2 is SVGEGT. V trimming: 4 bases; J trimming: 6 bases; junction bases outside the gene matches: 8. Original processing notes: Amplifying reference gene primers gave estimates of nucleated cell counts. Method: immunoSEQ multiplex PCR; TCRdb's copy keeps in-frame clones and lacks some. From that table come the V and J calls and clone size; the DNA was used to work out D and trimming. The table records 55,000 to 80,000 clones, less than 85% of them present only once. This TCR derives from a man older than 75 with active COVID-19. The chain employs TRBV6-2 or TRBV6-3 and TRBJ2-4, with 8 bases matching TRBD1. Source material: peripheral blood. DNA for the CDR3: TGTGCCAGCAGTTCCCACGGGACAGGTAGAAACATTCAGTACTTC. Its translation is CASSSHGTGRNIQYF.